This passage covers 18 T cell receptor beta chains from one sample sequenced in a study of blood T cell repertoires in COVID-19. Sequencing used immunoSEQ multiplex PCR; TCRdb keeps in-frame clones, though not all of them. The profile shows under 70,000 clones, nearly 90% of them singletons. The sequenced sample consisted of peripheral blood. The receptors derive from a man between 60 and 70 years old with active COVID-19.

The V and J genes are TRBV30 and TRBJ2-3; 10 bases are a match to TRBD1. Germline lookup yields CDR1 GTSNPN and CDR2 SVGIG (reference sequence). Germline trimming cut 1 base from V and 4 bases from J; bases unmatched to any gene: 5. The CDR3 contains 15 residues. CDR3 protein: CAWSDGTGVSDTQYF. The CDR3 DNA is TGTGCCTGGAGTGACGGGACAGGGGTGTCAGATACGCAGTATTTT.

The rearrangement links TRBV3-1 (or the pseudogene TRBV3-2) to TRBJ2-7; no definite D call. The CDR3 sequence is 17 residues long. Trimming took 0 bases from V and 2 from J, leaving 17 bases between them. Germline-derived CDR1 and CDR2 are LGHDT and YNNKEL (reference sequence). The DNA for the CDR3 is TGTGCCAGCAGCCAAGAGGGTAGAATTGGGCCCACCTACGAGCAGTACTTC. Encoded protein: CASSQEGRIGPTYEQYF.

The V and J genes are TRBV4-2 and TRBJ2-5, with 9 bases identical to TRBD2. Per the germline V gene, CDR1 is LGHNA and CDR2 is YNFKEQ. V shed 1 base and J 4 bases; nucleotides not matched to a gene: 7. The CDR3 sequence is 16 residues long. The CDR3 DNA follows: TGTGCCAGCAGCCAAGGCCAAGCGGGGGGAGGAGAGACCCAGTACTTC. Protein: CASSQGQAGGGETQYF.

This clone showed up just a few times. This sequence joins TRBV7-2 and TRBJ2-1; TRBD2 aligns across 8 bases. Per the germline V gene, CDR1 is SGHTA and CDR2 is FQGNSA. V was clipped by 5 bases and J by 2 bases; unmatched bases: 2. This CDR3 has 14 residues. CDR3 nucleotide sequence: TGTGCCAGCAGCACGGGACTAGCCTACAATGAGCAGTTCTTC. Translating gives CASSTGLAYNEQFF.

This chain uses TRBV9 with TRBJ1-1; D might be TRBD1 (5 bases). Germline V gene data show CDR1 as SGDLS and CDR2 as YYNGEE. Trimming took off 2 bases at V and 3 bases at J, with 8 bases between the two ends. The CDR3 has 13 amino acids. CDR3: CASSVGGDTEAFF. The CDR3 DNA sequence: TGTGCCAGCAGCGTGGGAGGGGACACTGAAGCTTTCTTT.

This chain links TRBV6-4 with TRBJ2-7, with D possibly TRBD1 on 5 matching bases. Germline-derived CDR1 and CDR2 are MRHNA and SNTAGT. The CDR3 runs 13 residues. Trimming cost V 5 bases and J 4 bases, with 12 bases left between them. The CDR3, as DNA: TGTGCCAGCAGTAAAGGGGCCGGGTACGAGCAGTACTTC. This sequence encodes CASSKGAGYEQYF.

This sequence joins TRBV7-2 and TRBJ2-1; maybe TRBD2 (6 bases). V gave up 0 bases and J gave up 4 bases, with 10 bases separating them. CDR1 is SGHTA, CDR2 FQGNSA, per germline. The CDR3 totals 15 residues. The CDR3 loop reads CASSLAGGRYNEQFF. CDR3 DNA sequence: TGTGCCAGCAGCTTAGCAGGTGGGAGGTACAATGAGCAGTTCTTC.

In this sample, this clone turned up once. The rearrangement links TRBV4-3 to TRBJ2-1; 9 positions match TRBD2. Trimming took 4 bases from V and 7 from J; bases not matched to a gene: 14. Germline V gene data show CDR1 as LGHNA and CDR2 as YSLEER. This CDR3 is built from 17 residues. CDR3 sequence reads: CASSRNLAGALWNEQFF. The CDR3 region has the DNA TGCGCCAGCAGCCGGAACTTAGCGGGAGCGTTGTGGAATGAGCAGTTCTTC.

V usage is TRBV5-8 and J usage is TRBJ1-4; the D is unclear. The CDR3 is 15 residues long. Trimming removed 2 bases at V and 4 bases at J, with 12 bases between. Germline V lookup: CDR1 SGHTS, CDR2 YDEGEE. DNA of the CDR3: TGTGCCAGCAGCTTAGCGGGGAAAGTTAATGAAAAACTGTTTTTT. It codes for CASSLAGKVNEKLFF.

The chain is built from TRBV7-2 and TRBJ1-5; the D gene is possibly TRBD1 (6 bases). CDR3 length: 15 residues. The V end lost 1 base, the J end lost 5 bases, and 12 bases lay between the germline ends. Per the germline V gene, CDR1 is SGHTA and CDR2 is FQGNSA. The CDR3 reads CASSLVGAGDQPQHF. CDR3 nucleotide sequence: TGTGCCAGCAGCTTAGTTGGGGCAGGGGATCAGCCCCAGCATTTT.

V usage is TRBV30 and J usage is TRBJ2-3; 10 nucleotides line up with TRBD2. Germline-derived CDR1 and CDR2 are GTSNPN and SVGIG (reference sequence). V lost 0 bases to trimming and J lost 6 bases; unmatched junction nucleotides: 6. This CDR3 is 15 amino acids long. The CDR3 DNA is TGTGCCTGGAGTGTTGTAGCGGGAGGACCGGATACGCAGTATTTT. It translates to CAWSVVAGGPDTQYF.

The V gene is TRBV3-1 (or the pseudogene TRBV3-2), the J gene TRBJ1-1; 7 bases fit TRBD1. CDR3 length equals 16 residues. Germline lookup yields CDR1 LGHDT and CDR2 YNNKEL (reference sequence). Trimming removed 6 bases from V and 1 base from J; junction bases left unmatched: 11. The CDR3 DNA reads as TGTGCCAGCAGTCTTAACAACAGGGGCGAGAACACTGAAGCTTTCTTT. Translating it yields CASSLNNRGENTEAFF.

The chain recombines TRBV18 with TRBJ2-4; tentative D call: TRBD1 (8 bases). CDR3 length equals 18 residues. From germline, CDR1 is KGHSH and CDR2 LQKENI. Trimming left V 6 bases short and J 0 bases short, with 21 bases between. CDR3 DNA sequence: TGTGCCAGCTCCTCGACTAGCCCAGGGGGCTTAGCCAAAAACATTCAGTACTTC. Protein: CASSSTSPGGLAKNIQYF.

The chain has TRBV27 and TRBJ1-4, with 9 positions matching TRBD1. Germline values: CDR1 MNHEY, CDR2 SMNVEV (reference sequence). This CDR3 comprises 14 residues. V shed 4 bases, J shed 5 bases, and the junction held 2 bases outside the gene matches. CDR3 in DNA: TGTGCCAGCAGTTATGGACAGGGGAATGAAAAACTGTTTTTT. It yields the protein CASSYGQGNEKLFF.

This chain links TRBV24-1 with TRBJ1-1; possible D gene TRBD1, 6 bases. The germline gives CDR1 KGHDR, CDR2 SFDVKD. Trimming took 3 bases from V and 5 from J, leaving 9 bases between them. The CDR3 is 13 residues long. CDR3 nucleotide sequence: TGTGCCACCAGTGATATGGGGGCTACTGAAGCTTTCTTT. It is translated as CATSDMGATEAFF.

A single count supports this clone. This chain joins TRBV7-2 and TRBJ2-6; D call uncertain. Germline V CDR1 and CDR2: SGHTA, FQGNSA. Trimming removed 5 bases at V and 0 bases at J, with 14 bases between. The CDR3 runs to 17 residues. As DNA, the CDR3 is TGTGCCAGCAGCCCTGAGCCATTAAGCTCTGGGGCCAACGTCCTGACTTTC. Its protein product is CASSPEPLSSGANVLTF.

In DNA, the CDR3 is TGTGCCAGCAGTAGCTCGACTAGCATACTCGACGAGCAGTACTTC. Its protein is CASSSSTSILDEQYF. The chain employs TRBV28 and TRBJ2-7; 7 nucleotides match TRBD2. With V trimmed by 5 bases and J by 5 bases, 12 bases remained unmatched. Germline V gene sequence: CDR1 MDHEN, CDR2 SYDVKM. CDR3 size: 15 residues. The variable domain in full, with the rest retrieved from reference TRBV28 and TRBJ2-7, is DVKVTQSSRYLVKRTGEKVFLECVQDMDHENMFWYRQDPGLGLRLIYFSYDVKMKEKGDIPEGYSVSREKKERFSLILESASTNQTSMYLCASSSSTSILDEQYFGPGTRLTVT.

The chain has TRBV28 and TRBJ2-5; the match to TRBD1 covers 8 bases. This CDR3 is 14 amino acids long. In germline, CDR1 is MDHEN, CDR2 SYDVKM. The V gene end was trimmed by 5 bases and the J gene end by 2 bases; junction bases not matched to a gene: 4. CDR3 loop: CASSGTGLQETQYF. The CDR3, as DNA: TGTGCCAGCAGTGGGACAGGCTTACAAGAGACCCAGTACTTC.